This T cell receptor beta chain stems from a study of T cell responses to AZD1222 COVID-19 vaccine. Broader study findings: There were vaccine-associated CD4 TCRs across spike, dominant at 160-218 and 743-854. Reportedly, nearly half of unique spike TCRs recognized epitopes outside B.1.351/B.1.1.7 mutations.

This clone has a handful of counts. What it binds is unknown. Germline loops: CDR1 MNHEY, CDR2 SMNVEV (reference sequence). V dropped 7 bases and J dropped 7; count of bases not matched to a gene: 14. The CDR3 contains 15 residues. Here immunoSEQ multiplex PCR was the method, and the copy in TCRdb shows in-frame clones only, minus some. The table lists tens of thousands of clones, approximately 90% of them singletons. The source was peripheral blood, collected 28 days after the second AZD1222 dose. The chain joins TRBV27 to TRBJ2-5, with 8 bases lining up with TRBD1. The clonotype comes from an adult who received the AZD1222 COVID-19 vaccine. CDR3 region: CASTPGLGTGGTQYF. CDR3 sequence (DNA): TGTGCCAGCACCCCGGGACTGGGGACAGGTGGGACCCAGTACTTC.